This T cell receptor beta chain came from a study of post-analysis software for immune sequencing data. Study at large: Relapsing-remitting, secondary progressive and progressive-relapsing multiple sclerosis were all included among the disease courses. Study-wide points: Patients carried roughly five TRBV segments more frequently than controls did, and TRBV5-6, TRBV5-1 and TRBV20-1 were among them. Controls' normalized Chao1 diversity significantly exceeded that of multiple sclerosis patients.

This clonotype was found a few times. Its matching antigen is unknown. The germline CDR1 and CDR2 sequences are SEHNR and FQNEAQ (reference sequence). This CDR3 contains 15 residues. The V and J ends lost 2 bases and 4 bases, in that order; junction bases with no gene match: 6. Unique molecular identifiers were built into the TCR beta cDNA libraries. TCRdb reprocessed the PCR reads with MiXCR, giving one entry per CDR3 protein. In the table there are fewer than 900,000 distinct CDR3 sequences, under 60% of which are singletons. The sample consisted of blood. The clonotype was recovered from a girl between 10 and 17 years old with multiple sclerosis. The rearrangement links TRBV7-9 to TRBJ2-7; 9 bases match TRBD1. CDR3: CASSLPGQGNYEQYF. The DNA for the CDR3 is TGTGCCAGCAGCTTACCGGGACAGGGTAATTACGAGCAGTACTTC.